Presented here are 26 T cell receptor beta chains from one specimen sequenced in a study of blood T cell repertoires in COVID-19. Some clones are missing from TCRdb's copy, which holds only in-frame ones; the method was immunoSEQ multiplex PCR. Of 130,000 to 150,000 clones in the sample, 75% to 90% are singletons; the top ten hold 1.7%. Sequenced input: peripheral blood. Receptor source: a woman in her 50s with acute or convalescent COVID-19.

The chain carries TRBV10-3 and TRBJ1-2; D ambiguous. The CDR3 extends over 13 amino acids. V was cut by 10 bases and J by 8 bases, with 20 bases left in between. Germline assignment: CDR1 ENHRY and CDR2 SYGVKD. The CDR3 DNA follows: TGTGCCACCACTGGGCTTGGGTCTTACGGCTACACCTTC. Translated, it gives CATTGLGSYGYTF.

The chain links TRBV7-3 to TRBJ2-2; 9 bases fit TRBD2. Looked up from germline, CDR1 is SGHTA and CDR2 is FQGTGA. The ends lost 7 bases at V and 2 bases at J; junction bases unmatched: 5. The CDR3 has 15 residues. CDR3 coding DNA: TGTGCCAGCACTCATAGCGGGGGTAACACCGGGGAGCTGTTTTTT. This sequence encodes CASTHSGGNTGELFF.

This clone has just one count. This chain's CDR3 is CASVTSSNTGELFF. The CDR3 nucleotides are TGTGCCAGCGTGACTAGTTCGAACACCGGGGAGCTGTTTTTT. The chain has TRBV6-4 and TRBJ2-2; TRBD2 is a possible D gene (6 bases). Looked up from germline, CDR1 is MRHNA and CDR2 is SNTAGT. The length of the CDR3 is 14 residues. Trimming stripped 8 bases from V and 0 bases from J, with 10 bases between.

The chain has TRBV3-1 (or the pseudogene TRBV3-2) and TRBJ2-7; TRBD2 matches at 10 bases. J was trimmed by 5 bases and V by 5 bases; bases with no gene match: 12. The CDR3 consists of 16 residues. Germline V lookup: CDR1 LGHDT, CDR2 YNNKEL (reference sequence). CDR3 nucleotide sequence: TGTGCCAGCAGCAGAATCTTAGCGGGAGGTCCGGACGAGCAGTACTTC. It translates to CASSRILAGGPDEQYF.

The chain employs TRBV10-3 and TRBJ2-2; 11 nucleotides agree with TRBD2. Unmatched junction bases numbered 8, after V lost 3 bases and J lost 2 bases. Germline CDR1 ENHRY, CDR2 SYGVKD. This CDR3 has 18 residues. CDR3 nucleotide sequence: TGTGCCATCAGTGAAGGACTAGCGGGCACATTCAACACCGGGGAGCTGTTTTTT. Translated, it gives CAISEGLAGTFNTGELFF.

This sequence joins TRBV10-3 and TRBJ2-2; D gene uncertain. Trimming cost V 6 bases and J 4 bases, with 12 bases left between them. The CDR3 totals 14 residues. Per germline, CDR1 ENHRY and CDR2 SYGVKD. CDR3 sequence reads: CAIRDRSTTGELFF. Written as DNA, the CDR3 is TGTGCCATCAGAGACCGGAGTACCACCGGGGAGCTGTTTTTT.

This sequence joins TRBV2 and TRBJ2-5, with D possibly matching TRBD2 (5 bases). V lost 4 bases and J lost 2, with 20 bases in between. The CDR3 runs 17 residues. The germline CDR1 and CDR2 sequences are SNHLY and FYNNEI. CDR3 DNA: TGTGCCAGCAGTGCTTTCCTCTCTCGGGATCTACAAGAGACCCAGTACTTC. Protein product: CASSAFLSRDLQETQYF.

The chain recombines TRBV15 with TRBJ2-1, with TRBD2 matching over 8 bases. There are 16 residues in the CDR3. Germline V lookup: CDR1 LNHNV, CDR2 YYDKDF (reference sequence). V was pared by 8 bases and J by 2 bases, with 11 bases of the junction left unmatched. CDR3 residues: CATSPGLEVPYNEQFF. The CDR3 DNA reads as TGTGCCACCTCACCGGGACTAGAGGTCCCCTACAATGAGCAGTTCTTC.

This clone is classed as medium-sized. Other DNA sequences in the same sample also yield this CDR3. This chain links TRBV5-1 with TRBJ2-2; 8 bases are a match to TRBD1. CDR1 is SGHRS and CDR2 is YFSETQ in the germline V gene. This CDR3 has 17 amino acids. The V and J ends lost 1 base and 1 base, in that order; junction bases with no gene match: 6. The CDR3 coding sequence is TGCGCCAGCAGCTTGACCCGAACAGGGGGGAACACCGGGGAGCTGTTTTTT. It yields the protein CASSLTRTGGNTGELFF.

This sequence joins TRBV5-4 and TRBJ1-2; possible D gene TRBD1, 6 bases. Germline CDR1 reads SGHNT; CDR2 reads YYREEE (reference sequence). Trimming stripped 6 bases from V and 8 bases from J, with 17 bases between. The CDR3 runs 13 residues. CDR3 in amino acids: CASILTGTNGYTF. In DNA, the CDR3 is TGTGCCAGCATTTTGACCGGGACAAACGGCTACACCTTC.

This chain uses TRBV6-5 with TRBJ2-7; weak D call: TRBD2 (5 bases). The CDR3 totals 14 residues. V dropped 10 bases and J dropped 2 bases, with 18 bases sitting between them. CDR1 and CDR2 from the germline V gene are MNHEY and SVGAGI. The CDR3 region has the DNA TGTGCCATCACGGGAACAGCTCTTACCTACGAGCAGTACTTC. This gives the protein CAITGTALTYEQYF.

This chain connects TRBV30 to TRBJ2-3; TRBD2 matches 12 bases. The germline V gene has CDR1 GTSNPN and CDR2 SVGIG (reference sequence). V shed 0 bases and J 10 bases; nucleotides not matched to a gene: 5. The CDR3 contains 14 residues. For the CDR3, the DNA is TGTGCCTGGAGTGTGGGACTAGCGGGCCCAGCGCAGTATTTT. Its protein product is CAWSVGLAGPAQYF.

The rearrangement links TRBV5-1 to TRBJ2-1, with TRBD2 matching over 8 bases. This CDR3 region has 16 residues. The J segment lost 3 bases and the V segment lost 0 bases, leaving 5 bases of the junction unmatched. The germline V gene has CDR1 SGHRS and CDR2 YFSETQ. The CDR3 reads CASSLGRGLVYNEQFF. DNA of the CDR3: TGCGCCAGCAGCTTGGGGCGGGGACTAGTCTACAATGAGCAGTTCTTC.

The chain joins TRBV5-8 to TRBJ1-1; 7 bases align to TRBD1. The CDR3 is 15 amino acids. The junction had 6 bases not matched to a gene; V was cut back by 4 bases and J by 0 bases. Germline V gene lookup returns CDR1 SGHTS and CDR2 YDEGEE. DNA for the CDR3: TGTGCCAGCAGCGGAAGGGACAGAATGAACACTGAAGCTTTCTTT. It codes for CASSGRDRMNTEAFF. The whole variable domain, filled in from reference TRBV5-8 and TRBJ1-1, reads EAGVTQSPTHLIKTRGQQATLRCSPISGHTSVYWYQQALGLGLQFLLWYDEGEERNRGNFPPRFSGRQFPNYSSELNVNALELEDSALYLCASSGRDRMNTEAFFGQGTRLTVV.

The chain couples TRBV19 to TRBJ1-6, with TRBD1 matching over 7 bases. CDR1 is LNHDA and CDR2 is SQIVND in the germline V gene (reference sequence). This CDR3 is 14 amino acids long. V lost 2 bases, J lost 8 bases, and 3 bases stayed unmatched. As DNA, the CDR3 is TGTGCCAGTAGTATAACAGGGGCCTATTCACCCCTCCACTTT. Translated: CASSITGAYSPLHF.

The chain uses TRBV10-3 and TRBJ2-2; 11 positions agree with TRBD1. Germline values: CDR1 ENHRY, CDR2 SYGVKD. The CDR3 consists of 16 residues. Losses at the gene ends were 4 bases for V and 7 bases for J; bases not matched to a gene: 8. The CDR3 DNA reads as TGTGCCATCAGTGGCCTGGACAGGGGGCGAGGCGGGGAGCTGTTTTTT. This encodes CAISGLDRGRGGELFF.

The chain has TRBV5-1 and TRBJ2-2, with 8 bases matching TRBD2. Germline V gives CDR1 SGHRS, CDR2 YFSETQ. V trimming: 1 base; J trimming: 5 bases; junction bases outside the gene matches: 7. This CDR3 has 16 residues. CDR3 DNA: TGCGCCAGCAGCTTGCAACGTAGCGGGGCAACCGGGGAGCTGTTTTTT. Translated, it gives CASSLQRSGATGELFF.

The V gene is TRBV5-1, the J gene TRBJ1-1; possibly TRBD1 for D (5 bases). The CDR3 spans 11 residues. The germline V gene has CDR1 SGHRS and CDR2 YFSETQ. Trimming shortened V by 3 bases and J by 11 bases, and 11 bases separated the two germline ends. CDR3 protein: CASSWTPGAFF. The CDR3 coding sequence is TGCGCCAGCAGCTGGACACCAGGGGCTTTCTTT.

V usage is TRBV29-1 and J usage is TRBJ1-5, with D tentatively TRBD1 (6 bases). Germline CDR1 is SQVTM and CDR2 is ANQGSEA. The V gene lost 5 bases and the J gene lost 0 bases, with 11 bases spanning the gap. The CDR3 has 14 amino acids. CDR3 region: CSVTGIDSNQPQHF. The DNA for the CDR3 is TGCAGCGTTACAGGGATCGATAGCAATCAGCCCCAGCATTTT.

The chain carries TRBV3-1 (or the pseudogene TRBV3-2) and TRBJ1-6; TRBD1 is a possible D gene (6 bases). Germline CDR1 is LGHDT and CDR2 is YNNKEL (reference sequence). The CDR3 totals 15 residues. The germline V and J ends were trimmed by 10 bases and 5 bases, with 18 bases remaining between them. CDR3 coding DNA: TGTGCCACCCAGGCGGGGGGCGCAGATAATTCACCCCTCCACTTT. Protein sequence: CATQAGGADNSPLHF.

The chain carries TRBV2 and TRBJ1-5; D is perhaps TRBD1 (5 bases). The V end lost 3 bases, the J end lost 4 bases, and 16 bases lay between the germline ends. The CDR3 is 16 amino acids. CDR1 and CDR2 from the germline V gene are SNHLY and FYNNEI. The CDR3 bases are TGTGCCAGCAGTGAGTACACAGGTTATGGAAATCAGCCCCAGCATTTT. Its protein is CASSEYTGYGNQPQHF.

This rearrangement joins TRBV5-1 to TRBJ2-2; 9 positions agree with TRBD1. Unmatched junction bases numbered 5, after V lost 4 bases and J lost 4 bases. CDR1 and CDR2 from the germline V gene are SGHRS and YFSETQ. The CDR3 loop spans 15 amino acids. CDR3 DNA: TGCGCCAGCAGCAAGGACAGGGGCAGCACCGGGGAGCTGTTTTTT. Translated: CASSKDRGSTGELFF.

The chain combines TRBV9 with TRBJ2-4; TRBD2 aligns across 13 bases. Looked up from germline, CDR1 is SGDLS and CDR2 is YYNGEE. With 3 bases clipped from V and 4 bases from J, the junction kept 7 bases outside the gene matches. This CDR3 spans 17 amino acids. The DNA for the CDR3 is TGTGCCAGCAGCGGGGGAGGACTAGCGGGGGAAAAAAACATTCAGTACTTC. As protein: CASSGGGLAGEKNIQYF.

This chain uses TRBV5-8 with TRBJ2-5, with 8 nucleotides matching TRBD2. Trimming removed 4 bases from V and 5 bases from J; junction bases left unmatched: 10. The CDR3 consists of 15 residues. Germline CDR1 and CDR2: SGHTS and YDEGEE. The CDR3 bases are TGTGCCAGCAGCCGGGAGGGACTTCCGAGGGAGACCCAGTACTTC. Protein sequence: CASSREGLPRETQYF.

V gene TRBV2 combines with J gene TRBJ2-5; TRBD2 matches 9 bases. The germline CDR1 and CDR2 sequences are SNHLY and FYNNEI. The CDR3 length is 14 residues. J lost 2 bases, V lost 6 bases, and 4 bases had no gene match. CDR3 nucleotides: TGTGCCAGCAGGGGGACTAGCACTCAAGAGACCCAGTACTTC. Protein sequence: CASRGTSTQETQYF.

The rearrangement joins TRBV5-1 to TRBJ1-4, with TRBD1 matching 11 bases. From germline, CDR1 is SGHRS and CDR2 YFSETQ. V shed 0 bases and J 8 bases; nucleotides not matched to a gene: 6. There are 16 residues in the CDR3. The CDR3 sequence: CASSLGTGGGFEKLFF. DNA for the CDR3: TGCGCCAGCAGCTTGGGGACAGGGGGCGGGTTCGAAAAACTGTTTTTT.